The source of this TCR beta chain is a study of identical twins. This clonotype has more than one count but fewer than ten. Trimming shortened V by 0 bases and J by 5 bases, and 8 bases separated the two germline ends. The V gene's germline CDR1 is SGDLS and CDR2 YYNGEE. The length of the CDR3 is 13 residues. The donor group consisted entirely of healthy Caucasians. Carrying unique molecular identifiers, the cDNA also gained a universal primer site through template switching. From the 5' RACE reads, TCRdb called clonotypes with MiXCR, one entry per CDR3 protein. The sample has a few hundred thousand distinct CDR3 sequences; approximately 7.1% are singletons. Separately, the same data were catalogued under a study of T cells expressing NK-cell markers. Per that study: Of CD8+ T cells, roughly 1.0-7.0% belonged to dominant NKG2C+ clonotypes in several donors.

This sequence joins TRBV9 and TRBJ1-1; no definite D call. The sequence was obtained from a woman younger than 35 in good health. The sample comprised CD8+ T cells sorted from blood. CDR3 sequence: CASSVGGKTEAFF. In DNA, the CDR3 is TGTGCCAGCAGCGTAGGGGGAAAGACTGAAGCTTTCTTT.